This T cell receptor (beta chain) derives from a study of PD-L1 blockade in urothelial cancer. Study-level background: A median approximately 140,000 T cells were found in blood samples.

Assay: immunoSEQ multiplex PCR; the TCRdb copy retains only in-frame clones and omits some. The sample yields about 37,000 clones, 82% seen once. The germline V and J ends were trimmed by 3 bases and 0 bases, with 5 bases remaining between them. Per germline, CDR1 SGHAT and CDR2 FQNNGV. CDR3 length: 13 amino acids. Pretreatment sampling and on-treatment sampling together yielded between 1 and 8 samples for each patient. This material consisted of PBMCs, taken around atezolizumab (anti-PD-L1) treatment. The genes are TRBV11-2 and TRBJ2-5; D remains ambiguous. This TCR was recovered from a man in his sixties with urothelial cancer. In DNA, the CDR3 is TGTGCCAGCAGCTTCCCTTACCAAGAGACCCAGTACTTC. Protein product: CASSFPYQETQYF.